Shown below are 19 T cell receptor beta chains from a single sample sequenced in a study of blood T cell repertoires in COVID-19. The protocol was immunoSEQ multiplex PCR, while the TCRdb copy is restricted to in-frame clones and leaves out a portion. This sample has around 290,000 clones; around 89% occur once, and the top ten carry approximately 4.3%. Sequenced: peripheral blood. The origin of the receptors is a man in his forties or fifties with acute or convalescent COVID-19.

The chain couples TRBV7-2 to TRBJ2-7, with a possible D match to TRBD1 (6 bases). Germline V lookup: CDR1 SGHTA, CDR2 FQGNSA. The CDR3 totals 13 residues. V was clipped by 6 bases and J by 6 bases, with 15 bases between them. CDR3: CASSFWTASEQYF. In DNA, the CDR3 is TGTGCCAGCAGTTTTTGGACAGCGAGCGAGCAGTACTTC. The full variable domain, rest sourced from reference TRBV7-2 and TRBJ2-7, is GAGVSQSPSNKVTEKGKDVELRCDPISGHTALYWYRQSLGQGLEFLIYFQGNSAPDKSGLPSDRFSAERTGGSVSTLTIQRTQQEDSAVYLCASSFWTASEQYFGPGTRLTVT.

The gene calls are TRBV11-2 and TRBJ2-7, with 8 bases matching TRBD2. Germline CDR1 and CDR2: SGHAT and FQNNGV. This CDR3 contains 14 residues. V lost 7 bases, J lost 0 bases, and 5 bases stayed unmatched. For the CDR3, the DNA is TGTGCCAGCAATCCGGGGGGGGGCTCCTACGAGCAGTACTTC. The encoded protein is CASNPGGGSYEQYF.

This clone appeared once. This chain connects TRBV10-1 to TRBJ1-2; D might be TRBD1 (6 bases). This CDR3 region has 13 residues. Trimming cost V 6 bases and J 4 bases, with 12 bases left between them. From germline, CDR1 is WNHNN and CDR2 SYGVQD (reference sequence). The CDR3 DNA is TGCGCCAGCAGCCCGGGGGGCGGCTATGGCTACACCTTC. Translating it yields CASSPGGGYGYTF.

V and J are TRBV28 and TRBJ1-1; D perhaps matches TRBD1 (5 bases). CDR1 and CDR2 (germline): MDHEN, SYDVKM. This CDR3 is 14 amino acids long. With 6 bases removed from V and 1 base from J, the gap between germline ends came to 12 bases. The CDR3 DNA reads TGTGCCAGCAGACCAGGGATGAGGAACACTGAAGCTTTCTTT. It is translated as CASRPGMRNTEAFF.

The chain carries TRBV7-2 and TRBJ2-7, with 7 nucleotides matching TRBD2. V lost 5 bases and J lost 4; bases outside the gene matches: 8. Germline CDR1 is SGHTA and CDR2 is FQGNSA. The CDR3 extends over 14 amino acids. CDR3 in amino acids: CASSLQWGGYEQYF. CDR3 bases: TGTGCCAGCAGCCTTCAGTGGGGGGGGTACGAGCAGTACTTC.

The chain links TRBV30 to TRBJ2-7; D unresolved. Germline V gene sequence: CDR1 GTSNPN, CDR2 SVGIG (reference sequence). The CDR3 consists of 12 residues. Trimming left V 1 base short and J 7 bases short, with 11 bases between. The CDR3 region is CAWSGPYGEQYF. For the CDR3, the DNA is TGTGCCTGGAGTGGACCCTACGGGGAGCAGTACTTC.

The CDR3 nucleotides read TGCGCCAGCAGGGGAGATAGACAAAACACTGAAGCTTTCTTT. This sequence encodes CASRGDRQNTEAFF. This chain uses TRBV5-1 with TRBJ1-1; D not certain. V was trimmed by 5 bases and J by 2 bases, leaving 13 bases between them. CDR1 SGHRS and CDR2 YFSETQ come from the germline V gene. CDR3 length: 14 residues.

The gene calls are TRBV11-2 and TRBJ2-7, with TRBD1 matching 9 bases. This CDR3 region has 15 residues. The germline gives CDR1 SGHAT, CDR2 FQNNGV. J gave up 1 base and V 4 bases, and 5 bases lay outside the gene matches. CDR3 nucleotides: TGTGCCAGCAGCTATGGGACAGGGAGTTCCTACGAGCAGTACTTC. This gives the protein CASSYGTGSSYEQYF.

The J gene is TRBJ1-1, the V gene TRBV5-1; 7 nucleotides agree with TRBD1. This CDR3 comprises 16 residues. The J segment lost 5 bases and the V segment lost 0 bases, leaving 10 bases of the junction unmatched. Looked up from germline, CDR1 is SGHRS and CDR2 is YFSETQ. CDR3 coding DNA: TGCGCCAGCAGCTTGGGAGGTCCGCCAGGGGGGACTGAAGCTTTCTTT. Its translation is CASSLGGPPGGTEAFF.

This chain joins TRBV18 and TRBJ1-1; 7 bases match TRBD1. V lost 3 bases to trimming and J lost 11 bases; unmatched junction nucleotides: 9. The germline V gene encodes CDR1 KGHSH and CDR2 LQKENI. CDR3 length: 13 amino acids. This CDR3 reads CASSPQEGAEAFF. The CDR3 nucleotides read TGTGCCAGCTCACCGCAAGAGGGGGCAGAGGCTTTCTTT.

The chain employs TRBV6-1 and TRBJ1-5; the D gene is possibly TRBD1 (5 bases). The V end was cut by 1 base, the J end by 6 bases, with 16 bases between. Germline assignment: CDR1 MNHNS and CDR2 SASEGT. CDR3 length equals 16 residues. The CDR3 DNA sequence: TGTGCCAGCAGTGAAGGGCGGGGGGAATTGAGTCAGCCCCAGCATTTT. Translated, it gives CASSEGRGELSQPQHF.

This chain joins TRBV12-5 and TRBJ2-1; the match to TRBD1 covers 8 bases. Trimming cost V 1 base and J 9 bases; bases outside gene matches: 8. The germline V gene encodes CDR1 LGHNT and CDR2 FRNRAP. CDR3 length: 15 residues. Here the CDR3 DNA reads TGTGCTAGTGGTTTGGGACAGGGGCGCATCACTGAGCAGTTCTTC. It encodes CASGLGQGRITEQFF.

J is TRBJ1-2 and V is TRBV12-3 or TRBV12-4; TRBD1 is a possible D gene (5 bases). This CDR3 is built from 12 residues. V lost 4 bases to trimming and J lost 8 bases, with 11 bases between them. DNA for the CDR3: TGTGCCAGCAGTTGGGAAGGACAAGGCTACACCTTC. Encoded protein: CASSWEGQGYTF.

The chain recombines TRBV5-1 with TRBJ2-7; D is unclear. CDR1 and CDR2 from the germline V gene are SGHRS and YFSETQ. The CDR3 loop spans 15 amino acids. Trimming left V 7 bases short and J 1 base short, with 18 bases between. The CDR3 region has the DNA TGCGCCAGCTCCAAATGGGTCTCGACATCCTACGAGCAGTACTTC. Its translation is CASSKWVSTSYEQYF.

The chain has TRBV5-6 and TRBJ1-1; no clear D. The germline CDR1 and CDR2 sequences are SGHDT and YYEEEE. The V gene lost 3 bases and the J gene lost 0 bases, with 12 bases spanning the gap. CDR3 length: 15 amino acids. DNA of the CDR3: TGTGCCAGCAGCTCCCGAACTCGTATGAACACTGAAGCTTTCTTT. Translation gives CASSSRTRMNTEAFF.

This chain uses TRBV7-2 with TRBJ1-1; a possible D gene is TRBD1 (5 bases). CDR3 length: 16 amino acids. Trimming removed 0 bases at V and 0 bases at J, with 11 bases between. Germline loops: CDR1 SGHTA, CDR2 FQGNSA. The CDR3 region has the DNA TGTGCCAGCAGCTTAGCAGGGGCGGACATGAACACTGAAGCTTTCTTT. Translated, it gives CASSLAGADMNTEAFF.

The chain recombines TRBV5-1 with TRBJ1-4; a weak D match, TRBD1 (6 bases). The CDR3 totals 14 residues. Germline V gene lookup returns CDR1 SGHRS and CDR2 YFSETQ. Trimming left V 0 bases short and J 8 bases short, with 11 bases between. In nucleotides, the CDR3 is TGCGCCAGCAGCTTGGACACAGGGTACGAAAAACTGTTTTTT. Translating it yields CASSLDTGYEKLFF.

V is TRBV10-3 and J is TRBJ2-6, with D tentatively TRBD2 (5 bases). The CDR3 is made up of 17 amino acids. The V end lost 0 bases, the J end lost 0 bases, and 9 bases lay between the germline ends. Germline values: CDR1 ENHRY, CDR2 SYGVKD. The CDR3 sequence: CAISESKLVSGANVLTF. For the CDR3, the DNA is TGTGCCATCAGTGAGTCGAAACTAGTCTCTGGGGCCAACGTCCTGACTTTC.

The count of this clone is one. V and J are TRBV4-2 and TRBJ1-2, with 7 bases that match TRBD1. This CDR3 contains 17 residues. Germline loops: CDR1 LGHNA, CDR2 YNFKEQ. Losses at the gene ends were 1 base for V and 7 bases for J; bases not matched to a gene: 15. The CDR3 spells CASSQVTAGQSFVGYTF. The CDR3 bases are TGTGCCAGCAGCCAAGTAACCGCGGGACAGTCTTTTGTTGGCTACACCTTC.